This T cell receptor beta chain is from a study of vaccination and CD4 T cells after COVID-19. Treatment: roughly 10-day PBMC culture with coronavirus spike peptide pools or control peptides (ViraFEST assay). With respect to this clonotype: Its matching antigen is unknown.

V was pared by 6 bases and J by 5 bases, with 10 bases of the junction left unmatched. Germline V gives CDR1 MNHNS, CDR2 SASEGT. The CDR3 sequence is 15 residues long. With the Oncomine TCR Beta short-read assay, DNA from cultured CD4+ T cells was sequenced. TCRdb recomputed calls from the PCR reads with MiXCR, one row per CDR3 protein. This table has roughly 16,000 distinct CDR3 sequences, around 68% appearing once. The TCR was taken from a human donor who had recovered from COVID-19. V gene TRBV6-1 combines with J gene TRBJ2-4; 7 bases match TRBD2. Sequenced input: CD4+ T cells from blood, cultured in vitro. This chain's CDR3 is CASSRGDYWENIQYF. The CDR3 nucleotides are TGTGCCAGCAGCCGAGGGGACTACTGGGAAAACATTCAGTACTTC.